Listed below are T cell receptor beta chains from one sample, sequenced in a study of early T cells in non-severe SARS-CoV-2 infection. From the 5' RACE reads, TCRdb called clonotypes with MiXCR, one entry per CDR3 protein. In the table there are 30,000 to 45,000 distinct CDR3 sequences, 5.3% of which are singletons. The sequenced sample consisted of whole blood. The receptors here all came from an adult who was a healthcare worker with PCR-confirmed SARS-CoV-2 infection or an uninfected control (not recorded which). Each CDR3 is given with its conserved first and last residue. The D gene is left open where the match is weak. Part of the rows lack a size; the others show once, few, many or a class for expanded clones.

V gene: TRBV29-1; D gene: TRBD1; J gene: TRBJ2-3; clone size: NA; CDR3 protein: CSVGQGGADTQYF; CDR3 DNA: TGCAGCGTGGGACAGGGAGGGGCAGATACGCAGTATTTT
V gene: TRBV20-1; D gene: NA; J gene: TRBJ1-2; clone size: few; CDR3 protein: CSARDPGRTPASGYTF; CDR3 DNA: TGCAGTGCTAGAGACCCTGGAAGAACCCCGGCGAGCGGCTACACCTTC
V gene: TRBV7-9; D gene: NA; J gene: TRBJ2-5; clone size: many; CDR3 protein: CASSTKQETQYF; CDR3 DNA: TGTGCCAGCAGCACCAAACAAGAGACCCAGTACTTC
V gene: TRBV11-3; D gene: NA; J gene: TRBJ2-5; clone size: many; CDR3 protein: CASKGYGETQYF; CDR3 DNA: TGTGCCAGCAAGGGTTACGGAGAGACCCAGTACTTC
V gene: TRBV30; D gene: NA; J gene: TRBJ2-2; clone size: NA; CDR3 protein: CAWSVSNTGELFF; CDR3 DNA: TGTGCCTGGAGTGTTTCGAACACCGGGGAGCTGTTTTTT
V gene: TRBV20-1; D gene: NA; J gene: TRBJ2-3; clone size: many; CDR3 protein: CSAEAALGVSDTQYF; CDR3 DNA: TGCAGTGCCGAAGCGGCGCTGGGGGTGTCAGATACGCAGTATTTT
V gene: TRBV11-3; D gene: NA; J gene: TRBJ2-1; clone size: many; CDR3 protein: CASSPLGDTYNEQFF; CDR3 DNA: TGTGCCAGCAGCCCGTTGGGGGACACCTACAATGAGCAGTTCTTC
V gene: TRBV6-6; D gene: NA; J gene: TRBJ1-1; clone size: NA; CDR3 protein: CASSYQGEAFF; CDR3 DNA: TGTGCCAGCAGTTACCAGGGTGAAGCTTTCTTT
V gene: TRBV9; D gene: NA; J gene: TRBJ1-6; clone size: many; CDR3 protein: CASSVEDNHSPLHF; CDR3 DNA: TGTGCCAGCAGCGTAGAAGACAATCATTCACCCCTCCACTTT
V gene: TRBV10-3; D gene: TRBD1; J gene: TRBJ1-1; clone size: NA; CDR3 protein: CAIRLSGTGGGTEAFF; CDR3 DNA: TGTGCCATCAGGCTCTCCGGGACAGGGGGCGGCACTGAAGCTTTCTTT
V gene: TRBV19; D gene: TRBD1; J gene: TRBJ1-5; clone size: few; CDR3 protein: CASKLGQGSNQPQHF; CDR3 DNA: TGTGCCAGTAAATTGGGACAGGGGAGCAATCAGCCCCAGCATTTT
V gene: TRBV20-1; D gene: NA; J gene: TRBJ2-7; clone size: few; CDR3 protein: CSARDRGRDSYEQYF; CDR3 DNA: TGCAGTGCTAGAGATCGGGGACGCGATTCCTACGAGCAGTACTTC
V gene: TRBV11-2; D gene: NA; J gene: TRBJ2-5; clone size: many; CDR3 protein: CASSLDPTEAGQETQYF; CDR3 DNA: TGTGCCAGCAGCTTAGATCCCACGGAAGCGGGCCAAGAGACCCAGTACTTC
V gene: TRBV28; D gene: NA; J gene: TRBJ2-7; clone size: many; CDR3 protein: CASSSKRYEQYF; CDR3 DNA: TGTGCCAGCAGTTCGAAGCGGTACGAGCAGTACTTC
V gene: TRBV18; D gene: NA; J gene: TRBJ2-1; clone size: few; CDR3 protein: CASSPRAGSRDDNEQFF; CDR3 DNA: TGTGCCAGCTCACCGCGCGCAGGGAGTAGAGACGACAATGAGCAGTTCTTC
V gene: TRBV29-1; D gene: NA; J gene: TRBJ1-1; clone size: few; CDR3 protein: CSVEIPGAPTTEAFF; CDR3 DNA: TGCAGCGTTGAAATCCCGGGGGCGCCTACGACTGAAGCTTTCTTT
V gene: TRBV7-6; D gene: NA; J gene: TRBJ2-3; clone size: many; CDR3 protein: CASSFSPTDTQYF; CDR3 DNA: TGTGCCAGCAGCTTTAGCCCCACAGATACGCAGTATTTT
V gene: TRBV6-5; D gene: TRBD2; J gene: TRBJ2-5; clone size: NA; CDR3 protein: CASSFSGSGSETQYF; CDR3 DNA: TGTGCCAGCAGTTTTAGCGGGAGTGGTTCGGAGACCCAGTACTTC
V gene: TRBV5-1; D gene: NA; J gene: TRBJ2-4; clone size: many; CDR3 protein: CASSLALGGRDIQYF; CDR3 DNA: TGCGCCAGCAGCTTGGCCCTCGGGGGCCGAGACATTCAGTACTTC
V gene: TRBV9; D gene: NA; J gene: TRBJ2-3; clone size: many; CDR3 protein: CASALSGSTDTQYF; CDR3 DNA: TGTGCCAGCGCCCTGTCGGGGTCCACAGATACGCAGTATTTT
V gene: TRBV20-1; D gene: NA; J gene: TRBJ2-3; clone size: many; CDR3 protein: CSPLKWADTQYF; CDR3 DNA: TGCAGTCCACTCAAGTGGGCAGATACGCAGTATTTT
V gene: TRBV10-3; D gene: TRBD1; J gene: TRBJ2-7; clone size: NA; CDR3 protein: CATQDRGEQYF; CDR3 DNA: TGTGCCACCCAGGACAGGGGCGAGCAGTACTTC
V gene: TRBV12-3/TRBV12-4; D gene: TRBD2; J gene: TRBJ2-7; clone size: many; CDR3 protein: CASSPGTSETYEQYF; CDR3 DNA: TGTGCCAGCAGCCCCGGGACTAGCGAGACCTACGAGCAGTACTTC
V gene: TRBV28; D gene: NA; J gene: TRBJ2-7; clone size: many; CDR3 protein: CASSGSVSGTYEQYF; CDR3 DNA: TGTGCCAGCAGTGGGTCCGTAAGCGGAACCTACGAGCAGTACTTC
V gene: TRBV7-2; D gene: NA; J gene: TRBJ1-1; clone size: NA; CDR3 protein: CVSTTRQGSTEAFF; CDR3 DNA: TGTGTCAGCACCACCCGCCAGGGGAGCACTGAAGCTTTCTTT
V gene: TRBV5-5; D gene: NA; J gene: TRBJ1-1; clone size: many; CDR3 protein: CASSLDLNTEAFF; CDR3 DNA: TGTGCCAGCAGCTTGGACTTGAACACTGAAGCTTTCTTT
V gene: TRBV11-3; D gene: NA; J gene: TRBJ2-1; clone size: many; CDR3 protein: CASSSSRRDKQFF; CDR3 DNA: TGTGCCAGCAGCTCCTCCCGGCGGGACAAGCAGTTCTTC
V gene: TRBV29-1; D gene: NA; J gene: TRBJ1-1; clone size: many; CDR3 protein: CSVSDPRTEAFF; CDR3 DNA: TGCAGCGTTTCGGACCCTCGCACTGAAGCTTTCTTT
V gene: TRBV24-1; D gene: TRBD2; J gene: TRBJ2-1; clone size: many; CDR3 protein: CATSDSSSGSNEQFF; CDR3 DNA: TGTGCCACCAGTGACAGTTCTAGCGGGAGCAATGAGCAGTTCTTC
V gene: TRBV13; D gene: TRBD2; J gene: TRBJ2-1; clone size: many; CDR3 protein: CASSKPRTSLYEQFF; CDR3 DNA: TGTGCCAGCAGCAAACCCCGGACTAGCTTGTATGAGCAGTTCTTC
V gene: TRBV9; D gene: NA; J gene: TRBJ2-3; clone size: many; CDR3 protein: CASSISWDFSTDTQYF; CDR3 DNA: TGTGCCAGCAGCATCTCTTGGGACTTCTCCACAGATACGCAGTATTTT
V gene: TRBV18; D gene: NA; J gene: TRBJ2-1; clone size: many; CDR3 protein: CASSPRQGEDEFF; CDR3 DNA: TGTGCCAGCTCACCGAGGCAGGGGGAGGATGAGTTCTTC
V gene: TRBV27; D gene: NA; J gene: TRBJ1-2; clone size: many; CDR3 protein: CASSYHSNYGYTF; CDR3 DNA: TGTGCCAGCAGTTATCACAGTAACTATGGCTACACCTTC
V gene: TRBV4-3; D gene: NA; J gene: TRBJ1-4; clone size: NA; CDR3 protein: CASSQDWGGSTNEKLFF; CDR3 DNA: TGCGCCAGCAGCCAAGATTGGGGAGGCTCAACTAATGAAAAACTGTTTTTT
V gene: TRBV20-1; D gene: NA; J gene: TRBJ1-5; clone size: few; CDR3 protein: CSARTANQPQHF; CDR3 DNA: TGCAGTGCTAGGACGGCAAATCAGCCCCAGCATTTT
V gene: TRBV5-1; D gene: TRBD1; J gene: TRBJ1-4; clone size: many; CDR3 protein: CASSKTGGDEKLFF; CDR3 DNA: TGCGCCAGCAGCAAGACAGGGGGTGACGAAAAACTGTTTTTT
V gene: TRBV18; D gene: NA; J gene: TRBJ1-1; clone size: NA; CDR3 protein: CASSSRTAMNTEAFF; CDR3 DNA: TGTGCCAGCTCTTCAAGGACGGCCATGAACACTGAAGCTTTCTTT
V gene: TRBV5-4; D gene: NA; J gene: TRBJ1-5; clone size: few; CDR3 protein: CASSSSPTSVRPQHF; CDR3 DNA: TGTGCCAGCAGCTCCTCCCCGACAAGTGTAAGGCCCCAGCATTTT
V gene: TRBV7-9; D gene: TRBD1; J gene: TRBJ2-1; clone size: many; CDR3 protein: CASSFGTGKRNEQFF; CDR3 DNA: TGTGCCAGCAGTTTCGGGACAGGGAAGAGAAATGAGCAGTTCTTC
V gene: TRBV20-1; D gene: NA; J gene: TRBJ2-1; clone size: many; CDR3 protein: CSASPGLNEQFF; CDR3 DNA: TGCAGTGCTTCACCTGGACTCAATGAGCAGTTCTTC
V gene: TRBV20-1; D gene: TRBD2; J gene: TRBJ2-1; clone size: many; CDR3 protein: CSASLPTSGRNEQFF; CDR3 DNA: TGCAGTGCTAGCCTCCCGACTAGCGGGAGGAATGAGCAGTTCTTC
V gene: TRBV2; D gene: NA; J gene: TRBJ2-5; clone size: NA; CDR3 protein: CASRDFGETQYF; CDR3 DNA: TGTGCCAGCAGGGACTTCGGGGAGACCCAGTACTTC